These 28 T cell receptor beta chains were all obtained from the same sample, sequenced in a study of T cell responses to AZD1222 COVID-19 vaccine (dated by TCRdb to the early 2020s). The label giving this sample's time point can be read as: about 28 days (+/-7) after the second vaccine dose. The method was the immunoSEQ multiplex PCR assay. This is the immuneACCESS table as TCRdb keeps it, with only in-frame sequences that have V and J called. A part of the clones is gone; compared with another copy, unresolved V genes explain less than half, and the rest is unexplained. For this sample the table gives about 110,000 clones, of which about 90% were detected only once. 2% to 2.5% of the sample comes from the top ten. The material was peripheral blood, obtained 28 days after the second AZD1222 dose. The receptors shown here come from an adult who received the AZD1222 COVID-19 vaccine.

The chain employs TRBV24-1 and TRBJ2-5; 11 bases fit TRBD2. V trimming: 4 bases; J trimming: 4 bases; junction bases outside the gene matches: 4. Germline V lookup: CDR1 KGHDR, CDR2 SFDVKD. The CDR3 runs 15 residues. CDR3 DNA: TGTGCCACCAGTGACGGACTAGCGGGCGTAGAGACCCAGTACTTC. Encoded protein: CATSDGLAGVETQYF.

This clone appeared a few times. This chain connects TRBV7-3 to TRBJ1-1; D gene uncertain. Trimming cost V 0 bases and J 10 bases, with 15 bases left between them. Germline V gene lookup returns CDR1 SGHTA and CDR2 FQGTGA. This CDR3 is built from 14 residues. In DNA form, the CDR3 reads TGTGCCAGCAGCTTAACCGGTGGCGGGGAGGGAGCTTTCTTT. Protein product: CASSLTGGGEGAFF.

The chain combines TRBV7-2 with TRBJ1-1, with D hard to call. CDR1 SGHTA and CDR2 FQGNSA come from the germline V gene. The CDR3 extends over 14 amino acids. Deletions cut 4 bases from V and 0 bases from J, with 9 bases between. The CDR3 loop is CASSSDRMNTEAFF. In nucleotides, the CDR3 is TGTGCCAGCAGCTCGGACCGAATGAACACTGAAGCTTTCTTT.

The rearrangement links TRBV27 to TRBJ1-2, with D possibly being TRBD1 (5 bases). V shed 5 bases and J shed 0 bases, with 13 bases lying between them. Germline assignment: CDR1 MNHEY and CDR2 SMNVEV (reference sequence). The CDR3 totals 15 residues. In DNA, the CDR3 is TGTGCCAGCAGTAGACTCGGGACGGCTAACTATGGCTACACCTTC. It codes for CASSRLGTANYGYTF.

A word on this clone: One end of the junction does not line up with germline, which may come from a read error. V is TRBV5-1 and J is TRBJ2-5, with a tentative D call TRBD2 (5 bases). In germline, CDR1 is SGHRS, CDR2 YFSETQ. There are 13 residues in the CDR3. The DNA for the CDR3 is TGCGCCAGCCGCTTCGGGGTCCAAGAGACCCAGTACTTC. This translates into CASRFGVQETQYF.

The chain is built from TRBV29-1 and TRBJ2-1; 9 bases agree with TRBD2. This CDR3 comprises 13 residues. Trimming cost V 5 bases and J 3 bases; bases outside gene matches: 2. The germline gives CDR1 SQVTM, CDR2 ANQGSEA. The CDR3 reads CSVLAGLYNEQFF. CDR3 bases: TGCAGCGTTCTAGCGGGGCTCTACAATGAGCAGTTCTTC.

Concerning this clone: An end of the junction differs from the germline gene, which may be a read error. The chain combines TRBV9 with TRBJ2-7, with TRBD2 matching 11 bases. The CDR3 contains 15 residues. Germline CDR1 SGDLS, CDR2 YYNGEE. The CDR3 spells CASSVEVAGGPCPFF. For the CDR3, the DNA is TGTGCCAGCAGCGTAGAGGTAGCGGGAGGGCCATGTCCATTCTTC. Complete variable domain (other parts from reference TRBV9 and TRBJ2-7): DSGVTQTPKHLITATGQRVTLRCSPRSGDLSVYWYQQSLDQGLQFLIQYYNGEERAKGNILERFSAQQFPDLHSELNLSSLELGDSALYFCASSVEVAGGPCPFFGPGTRLTVT.

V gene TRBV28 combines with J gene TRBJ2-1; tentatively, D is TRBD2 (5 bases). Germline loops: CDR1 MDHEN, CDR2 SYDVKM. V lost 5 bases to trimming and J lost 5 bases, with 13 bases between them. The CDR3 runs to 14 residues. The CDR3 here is CASSLVQRNNEQFF. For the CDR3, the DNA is TGTGCCAGCAGTCTAGTACAGCGGAACAATGAGCAGTTCTTC.

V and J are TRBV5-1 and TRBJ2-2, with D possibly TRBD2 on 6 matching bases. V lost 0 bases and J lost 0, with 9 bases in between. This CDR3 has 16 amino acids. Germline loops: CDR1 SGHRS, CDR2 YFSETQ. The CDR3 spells CASSLAAGTNTGELFF. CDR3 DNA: TGCGCCAGCAGCTTGGCTGCGGGAACGAACACCGGGGAGCTGTTTTTT.

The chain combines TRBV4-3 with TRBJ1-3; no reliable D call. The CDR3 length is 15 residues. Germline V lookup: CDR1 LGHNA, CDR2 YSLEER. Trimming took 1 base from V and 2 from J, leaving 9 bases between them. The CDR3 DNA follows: TGCGCCAGCAGCCAAGGGTTTAGGGCTGGAAACACCATATATTTT. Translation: CASSQGFRAGNTIYF.

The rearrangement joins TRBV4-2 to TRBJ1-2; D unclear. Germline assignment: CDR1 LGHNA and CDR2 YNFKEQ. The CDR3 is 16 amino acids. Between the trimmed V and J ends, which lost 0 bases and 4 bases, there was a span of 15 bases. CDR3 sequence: CASSQDLVGGFYGYTF. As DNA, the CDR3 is TGTGCCAGCAGCCAAGATTTGGTCGGCGGATTCTATGGCTACACCTTC.

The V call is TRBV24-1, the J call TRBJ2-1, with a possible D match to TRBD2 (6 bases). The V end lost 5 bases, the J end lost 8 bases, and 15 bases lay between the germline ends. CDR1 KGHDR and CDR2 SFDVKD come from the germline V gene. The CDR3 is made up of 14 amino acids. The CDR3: CATSASLASDEQFF. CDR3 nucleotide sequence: TGTGCCACCAGTGCCTCACTAGCTTCTGATGAGCAGTTCTTC.

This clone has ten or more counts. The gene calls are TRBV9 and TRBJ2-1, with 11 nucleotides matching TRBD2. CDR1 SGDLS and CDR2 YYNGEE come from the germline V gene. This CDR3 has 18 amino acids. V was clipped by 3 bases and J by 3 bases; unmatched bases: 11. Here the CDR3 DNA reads TGTGCCAGCAGCGCTATTACTAGCGGGAGTTGGGGCTACAATGAGCAGTTCTTC. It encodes CASSAITSGSWGYNEQFF.

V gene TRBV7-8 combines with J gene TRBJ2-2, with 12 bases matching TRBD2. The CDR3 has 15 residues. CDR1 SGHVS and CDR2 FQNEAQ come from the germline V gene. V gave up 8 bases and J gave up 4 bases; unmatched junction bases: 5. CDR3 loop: CASHRLAGVTGELFF. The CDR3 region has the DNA TGTGCCAGCCATAGACTAGCGGGGGTCACCGGGGAGCTGTTTTTT.

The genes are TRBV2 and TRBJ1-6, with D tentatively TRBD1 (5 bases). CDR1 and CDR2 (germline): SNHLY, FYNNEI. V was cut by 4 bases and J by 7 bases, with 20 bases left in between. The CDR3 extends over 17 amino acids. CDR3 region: CASSGTGGGFVNSPLHF. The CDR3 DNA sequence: TGTGCCAGCAGTGGTACGGGGGGAGGTTTTGTGAATTCACCCCTCCACTTT.

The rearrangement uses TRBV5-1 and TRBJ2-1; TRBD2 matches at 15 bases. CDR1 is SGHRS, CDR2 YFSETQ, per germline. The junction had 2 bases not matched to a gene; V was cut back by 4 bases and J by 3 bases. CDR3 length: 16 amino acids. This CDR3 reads CASSRGLAGGYNEQFF. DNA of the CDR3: TGCGCCAGCAGCCGGGGACTAGCGGGGGGCTACAATGAGCAGTTCTTC.

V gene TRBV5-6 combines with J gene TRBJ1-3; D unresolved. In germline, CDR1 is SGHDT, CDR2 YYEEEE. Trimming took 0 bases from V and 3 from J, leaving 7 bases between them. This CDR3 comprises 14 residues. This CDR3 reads CASSLGGIGNTIYF. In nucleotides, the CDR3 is TGTGCCAGCAGCTTGGGTGGAATTGGAAACACCATATATTTT.

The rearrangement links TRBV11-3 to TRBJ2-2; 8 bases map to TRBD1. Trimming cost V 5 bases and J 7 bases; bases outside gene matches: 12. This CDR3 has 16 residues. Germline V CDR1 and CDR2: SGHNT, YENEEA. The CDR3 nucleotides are TGTGCCAGCAGCCGAACAGGGGGAAATGGTGTCGGGGAGCTGTTTTTT. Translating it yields CASSRTGGNGVGELFF. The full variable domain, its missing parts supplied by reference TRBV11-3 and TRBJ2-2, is EAGVVQSPRYKIIEKKQPVAFWCNPISGHNTLYWYLQNLGQGPELLIRYENEEAVDDSQLPKDRFSAERLKGVDSTLKIQPAELGDSAVYLCASSRTGGNGVGELFFGEGSRLTVL.

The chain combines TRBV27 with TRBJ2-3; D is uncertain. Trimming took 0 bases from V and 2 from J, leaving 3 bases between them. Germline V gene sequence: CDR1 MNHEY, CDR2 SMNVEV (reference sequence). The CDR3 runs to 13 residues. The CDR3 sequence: CASSLSITDTQYF. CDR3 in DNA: TGTGCCAGCAGTTTATCAATCACAGATACGCAGTATTTT.

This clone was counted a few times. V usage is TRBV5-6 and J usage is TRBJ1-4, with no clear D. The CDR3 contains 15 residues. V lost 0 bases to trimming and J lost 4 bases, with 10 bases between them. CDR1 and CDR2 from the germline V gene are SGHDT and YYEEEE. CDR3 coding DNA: TGTGCCAGCAGCTTGGCGGGAGGATTTAATGAAAAACTGTTTTTT. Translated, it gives CASSLAGGFNEKLFF.

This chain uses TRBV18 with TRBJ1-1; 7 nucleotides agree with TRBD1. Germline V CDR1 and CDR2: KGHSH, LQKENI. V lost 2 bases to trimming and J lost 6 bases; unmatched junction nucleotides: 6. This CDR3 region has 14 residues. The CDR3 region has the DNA TGTGCCAGCTCACCAAGACAGGGTATCCCTGAAGCTTTCTTT. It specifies CASSPRQGIPEAFF. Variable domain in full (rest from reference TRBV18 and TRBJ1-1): NAGVMQNPRHLVRRRGQEARLRCSPMKGHSHVYWYRQLPEEGLKFMVYLQKENIIDESGMPKERFSAEFPKEGPSILRIQQVVRGDSAAYFCASSPRQGIPEAFFGQGTRLTVV.

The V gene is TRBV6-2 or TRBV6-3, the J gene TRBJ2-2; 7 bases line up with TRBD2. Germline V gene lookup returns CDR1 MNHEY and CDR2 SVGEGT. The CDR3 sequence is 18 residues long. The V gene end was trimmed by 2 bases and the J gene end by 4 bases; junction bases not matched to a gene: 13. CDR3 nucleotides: TGTGCCAGCAGTTACCCCAGGAACGCGGGAGTCAGCACCGGGGAGCTGTTTTTT. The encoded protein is CASSYPRNAGVSTGELFF.

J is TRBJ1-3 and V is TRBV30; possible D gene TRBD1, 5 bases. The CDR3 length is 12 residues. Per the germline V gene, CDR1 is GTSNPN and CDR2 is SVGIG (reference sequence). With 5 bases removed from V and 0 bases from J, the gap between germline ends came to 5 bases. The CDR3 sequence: CAWGGSGNTIYF. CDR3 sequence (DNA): TGTGCCTGGGGGGGCTCTGGAAACACCATATATTTT.

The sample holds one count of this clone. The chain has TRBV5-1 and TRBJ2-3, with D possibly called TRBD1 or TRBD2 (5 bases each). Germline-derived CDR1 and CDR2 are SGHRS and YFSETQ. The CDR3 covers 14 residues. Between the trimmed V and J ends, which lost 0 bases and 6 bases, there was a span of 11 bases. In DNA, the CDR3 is TGCGCCAGCAGCTTGGAGGCAGGGACCGATACGCAGTATTTT. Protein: CASSLEAGTDTQYF.

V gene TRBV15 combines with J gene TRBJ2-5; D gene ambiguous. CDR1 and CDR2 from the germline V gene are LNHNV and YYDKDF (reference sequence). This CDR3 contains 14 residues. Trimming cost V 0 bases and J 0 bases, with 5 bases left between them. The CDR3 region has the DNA TGTGCCACCAGCAGAGATCAGAACCAAGAGACCCAGTACTTC. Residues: CATSRDQNQETQYF.

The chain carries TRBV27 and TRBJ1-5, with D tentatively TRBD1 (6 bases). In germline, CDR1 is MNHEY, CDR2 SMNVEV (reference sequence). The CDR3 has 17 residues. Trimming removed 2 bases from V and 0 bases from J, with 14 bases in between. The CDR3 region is CASSLAGGQGSNQPQHF. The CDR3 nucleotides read TGTGCCAGCAGTTTAGCGGGGGGCCAGGGTAGCAATCAGCCCCAGCATTTT.

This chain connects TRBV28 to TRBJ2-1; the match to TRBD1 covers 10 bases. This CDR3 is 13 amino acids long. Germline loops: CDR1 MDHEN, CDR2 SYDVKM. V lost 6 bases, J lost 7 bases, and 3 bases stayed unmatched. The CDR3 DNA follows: TGTGCCAGCAGCCCGGGACAGGGGAATGAGCAGTTCTTC. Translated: CASSPGQGNEQFF.

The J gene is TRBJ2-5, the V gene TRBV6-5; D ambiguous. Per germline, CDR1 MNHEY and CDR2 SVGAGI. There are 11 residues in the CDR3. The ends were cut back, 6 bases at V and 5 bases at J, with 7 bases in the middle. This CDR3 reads CASRSYETQYF. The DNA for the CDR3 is TGTGCCAGCAGGAGCTATGAGACCCAGTACTTC.